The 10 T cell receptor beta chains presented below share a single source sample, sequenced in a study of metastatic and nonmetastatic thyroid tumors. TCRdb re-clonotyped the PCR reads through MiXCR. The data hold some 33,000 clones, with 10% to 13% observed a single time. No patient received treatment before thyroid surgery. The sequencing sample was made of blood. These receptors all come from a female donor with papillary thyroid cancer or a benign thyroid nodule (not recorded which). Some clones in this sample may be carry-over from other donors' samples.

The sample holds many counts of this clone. CDR3 DNA: TGTGCCAGCAGCCAAGGGACTGATACAGATACGCAGTATTTT. The encoded protein is CASSQGTDTDTQYF. This rearrangement joins TRBV3-1 to TRBJ2-3, with D perhaps matching TRBD2 (5 bases). The germline V and J ends were trimmed by 1 base and 3 bases, with 8 bases remaining between them. The CDR3 is 14 amino acids. CDR1 is LGHDT and CDR2 is YNNKEL in the germline V gene (reference sequence).

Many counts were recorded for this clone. CDR3 amino acids: CASSSPRDRGAKNIQYF. In nucleotides, the CDR3 is TGTGCCAGCAGCTCGCCTAGGGACAGGGGAGCCAAAAACATTCAGTACTTC. This rearrangement joins TRBV11-3 to TRBJ2-4; 10 positions match TRBD1. The CDR3 sequence is 17 residues long. Germline trimming cut 4 bases from V and 0 bases from J; bases unmatched to any gene: 6. Germline CDR1 reads SGHNT; CDR2 reads YENEEA.

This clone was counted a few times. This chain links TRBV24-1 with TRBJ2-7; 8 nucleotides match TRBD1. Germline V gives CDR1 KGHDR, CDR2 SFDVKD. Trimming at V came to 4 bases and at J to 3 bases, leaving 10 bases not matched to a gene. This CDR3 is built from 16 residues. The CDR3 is CATSDARQGKIYEQYF. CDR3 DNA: TGTGCCACCAGTGACGCTAGACAGGGGAAGATCTACGAGCAGTACTTC.

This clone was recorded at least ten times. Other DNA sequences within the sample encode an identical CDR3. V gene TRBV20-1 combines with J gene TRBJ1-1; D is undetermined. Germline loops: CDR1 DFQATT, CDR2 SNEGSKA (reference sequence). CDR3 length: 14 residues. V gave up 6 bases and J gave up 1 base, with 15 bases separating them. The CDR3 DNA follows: TGCAGTGCAATTAAAGGCGGCGGGAACACTGAAGCTTTCTTT. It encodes CSAIKGGGNTEAFF.

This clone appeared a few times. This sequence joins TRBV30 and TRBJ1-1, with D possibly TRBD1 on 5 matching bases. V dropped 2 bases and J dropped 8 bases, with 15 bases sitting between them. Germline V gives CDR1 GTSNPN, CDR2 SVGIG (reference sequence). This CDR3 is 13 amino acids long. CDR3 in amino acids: CAWSTGRGAEAFF. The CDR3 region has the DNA TGTGCCTGGAGTACAGGACGAGGGGCCGAAGCTTTCTTT.

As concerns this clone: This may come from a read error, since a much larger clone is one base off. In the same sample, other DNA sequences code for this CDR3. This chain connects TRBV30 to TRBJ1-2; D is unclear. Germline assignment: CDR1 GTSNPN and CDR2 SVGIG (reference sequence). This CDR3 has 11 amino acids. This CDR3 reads CAWGAGLGYTF. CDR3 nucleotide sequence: TGTGCCTGGGGTGCCGGGCTCGGCTATACCTTC.

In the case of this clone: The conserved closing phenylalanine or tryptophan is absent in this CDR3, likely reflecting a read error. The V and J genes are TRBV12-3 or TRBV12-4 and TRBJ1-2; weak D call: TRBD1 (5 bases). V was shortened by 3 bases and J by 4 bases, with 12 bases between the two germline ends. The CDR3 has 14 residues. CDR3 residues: CASSLSGLSYGYTL. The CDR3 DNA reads TGTGCCAGCAGTTTGTCAGGGCTTTCCTATGGCTACACCCTC.

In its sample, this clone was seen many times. The CDR3, as DNA: TGTGCCAGCAGGCTTGGGACTAGCGGTATTATGCAGCAGTACTTC. Translated: CASRLGTSGIMQQYF. V usage is TRBV27 and J usage is TRBJ2-7; 11 bases fit TRBD2. Unmatched junction bases numbered 12, after V lost 6 bases and J lost 8 bases. The V gene's germline CDR1 is MNHEY and CDR2 SMNVEV (reference sequence). The CDR3 consists of 15 residues.

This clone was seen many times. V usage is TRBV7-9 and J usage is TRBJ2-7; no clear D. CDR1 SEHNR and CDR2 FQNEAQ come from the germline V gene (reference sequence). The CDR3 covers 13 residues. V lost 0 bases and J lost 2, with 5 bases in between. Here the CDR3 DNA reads TGTGCCAGCAGCTTAGCACAGACCTACGAGCAGTACTTC. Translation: CASSLAQTYEQYF.

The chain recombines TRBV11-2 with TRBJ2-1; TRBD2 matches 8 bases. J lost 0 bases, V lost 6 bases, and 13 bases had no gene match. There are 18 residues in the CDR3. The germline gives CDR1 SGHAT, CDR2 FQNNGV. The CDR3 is CASRETGGQRSSYNEQFF. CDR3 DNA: TGTGCCAGCAGAGAAACGGGAGGGCAAAGGAGCTCCTACAATGAGCAGTTCTTC.